There are a few counts of the clone carrying this T cell receptor beta chain. MiXCR, run by TCRdb on the RACE reads, gives a single entry per CDR3 protein. The sample lists roughly 43,000 distinct CDR3 sequences, about 9.6% seen once, with 14% in the top ten. Trimming took off 5 bases at V and 8 bases at J, with 12 bases between the two ends. Germline CDR1 and CDR2: MDHEN and SYDVKM. This CDR3 spans 12 amino acids. The time point is: patch test 2, 6 weeks after DPC sensitization. The treatment is: therapeutic diphenylcyclopropenone sensitization with weekly scalp DPC. The starting material, unfractionated whole blood, was used for total RNA extraction. Patch tests were applied only after blood draws. This sample was included in a study of human T cells and chemical hapten exposure. Study at large: It was small differences in pooled library volume that mainly caused per-sample TCR yields to vary.

The sequenced sample was whole blood, obtained in connection with sensitization to the hapten diphenylcyclopropenone (DPC). This TCR derives from a woman between 25 and 40 years old with alopecia areata. Some clones in this sample may be carry-over from other donors' samples. The chain combines TRBV28 with TRBJ1-2; D call uncertain. CDR3 residues: CASSPGGLGYTF. As DNA, the CDR3 is TGTGCCAGCAGTCCTGGAGGTCTGGGCTACACCTTC.